The 2 T cell receptor beta chains below come from one sample, sequenced in a study of blood T cells in healthy people across ages. Together with a sample-barcoded 5' primer, a J-beta primer mix was included in a second PCR lasting about 6 to 11 cycles. TCRdb recomputed calls from the 5' RACE reads with MiXCR, one row per CDR3 protein. There are 1.5 million to 2 million distinct CDR3 sequences in the sample; 49% occur only once, and less than 2.5% lies in the top ten. Sample: blood. Every receptor here comes from a woman in her thirties or forties in good health.

This clonotype was seen a handful of times. J is TRBJ2-4 and V is TRBV4-3; the match to TRBD2 covers 10 bases. The CDR3 sequence is 21 residues long. From germline, CDR1 is LGHNA and CDR2 YSLEER. With 3 bases clipped from V and 4 bases from J, the junction kept 21 bases outside the gene matches. CDR3 in amino acids: CASSHSPGGLALSKGKNIQYF. Written as DNA, the CDR3 is TGCGCCAGCAGCCATTCCCCCGGGGGACTAGCGCTTAGCAAGGGAAAAAACATTCAGTACTTC.

The rearrangement links TRBV14 to TRBJ2-5, with a weak D call TRBD1 (6 bases). Germline loops: CDR1 SGHDN, CDR2 FVKESK. Trimming took off 3 bases at V and 2 bases at J, with 16 bases between the two ends. The CDR3 length is 16 residues. CDR3 loop: CASSQGARLSQETQYF. Here the CDR3 DNA reads TGTGCCAGCAGCCAGGGGGCTCGATTAAGTCAAGAGACCCAGTACTTC.